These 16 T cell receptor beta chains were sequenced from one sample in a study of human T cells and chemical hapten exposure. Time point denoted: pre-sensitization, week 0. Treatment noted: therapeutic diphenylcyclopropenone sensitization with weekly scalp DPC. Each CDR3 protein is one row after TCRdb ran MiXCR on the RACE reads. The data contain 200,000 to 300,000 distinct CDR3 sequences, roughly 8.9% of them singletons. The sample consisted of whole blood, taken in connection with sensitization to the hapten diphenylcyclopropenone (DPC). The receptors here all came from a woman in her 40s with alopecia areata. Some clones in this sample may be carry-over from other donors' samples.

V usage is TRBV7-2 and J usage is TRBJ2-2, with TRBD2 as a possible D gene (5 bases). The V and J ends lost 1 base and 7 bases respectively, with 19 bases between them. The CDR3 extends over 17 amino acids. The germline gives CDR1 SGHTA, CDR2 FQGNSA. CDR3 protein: CASSLVERDTILGELFF. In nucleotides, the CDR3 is TGTGCCAGCAGCTTAGTGGAACGGGATACCATTCTCGGGGAGCTGTTTTTT.

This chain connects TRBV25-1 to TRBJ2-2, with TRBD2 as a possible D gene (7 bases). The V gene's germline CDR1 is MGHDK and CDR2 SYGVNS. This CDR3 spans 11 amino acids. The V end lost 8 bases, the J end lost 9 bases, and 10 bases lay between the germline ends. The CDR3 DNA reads TGTGCCAGCGGGGGGGGCCGGGAGCTGTTTTTT. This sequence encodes CASGGGRELFF.

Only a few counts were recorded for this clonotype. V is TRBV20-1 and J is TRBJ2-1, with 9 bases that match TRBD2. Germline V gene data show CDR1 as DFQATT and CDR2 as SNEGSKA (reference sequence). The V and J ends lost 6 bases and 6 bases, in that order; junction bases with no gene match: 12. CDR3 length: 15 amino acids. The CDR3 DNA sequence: TGCAGTGCCGGACAGACTAGCGGTCGAGGCAATGAGCAGTTCTTC. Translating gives CSAGQTSGRGNEQFF.

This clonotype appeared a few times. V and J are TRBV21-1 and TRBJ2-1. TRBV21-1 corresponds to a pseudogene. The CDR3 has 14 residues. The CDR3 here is CASSKVTGYNEQFF. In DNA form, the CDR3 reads TGTGCCAGCAGCAAAGTCACGGGCTACAATGAGCAGTTCTTC.

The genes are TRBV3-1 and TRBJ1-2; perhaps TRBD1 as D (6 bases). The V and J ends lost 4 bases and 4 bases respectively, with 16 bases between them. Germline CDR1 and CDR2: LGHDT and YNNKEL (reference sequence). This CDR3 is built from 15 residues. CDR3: CASSLPGQAAYGYTF. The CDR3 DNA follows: TGTGCCAGCAGCCTACCGGGACAAGCTGCCTATGGCTACACCTTC.

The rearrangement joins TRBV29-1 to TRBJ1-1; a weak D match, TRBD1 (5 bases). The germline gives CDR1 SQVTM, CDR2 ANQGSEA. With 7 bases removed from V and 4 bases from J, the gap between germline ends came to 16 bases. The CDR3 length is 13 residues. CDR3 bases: TGCAGCGCTGGGGGATTAGGGGTCACTGAAGCTTTCTTT. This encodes CSAGGLGVTEAFF.

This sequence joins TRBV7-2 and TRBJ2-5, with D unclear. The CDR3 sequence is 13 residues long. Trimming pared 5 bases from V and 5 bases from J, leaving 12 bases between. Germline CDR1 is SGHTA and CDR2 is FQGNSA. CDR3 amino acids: CASSRIIRETQYF. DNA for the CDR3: TGTGCCAGCAGCCGGATAATCAGGGAGACCCAGTACTTC. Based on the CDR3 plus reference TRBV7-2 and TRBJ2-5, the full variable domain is GAGVSQSPSNKVTEKGKDVELRCDPISGHTALYWYRQSLGQGLEFLIYFQGNSAPDKSGLPSDRFSAERTGGSVSTLTIQRTQQEDSAVYLCASSRIIRETQYFGPGTRLLVL.

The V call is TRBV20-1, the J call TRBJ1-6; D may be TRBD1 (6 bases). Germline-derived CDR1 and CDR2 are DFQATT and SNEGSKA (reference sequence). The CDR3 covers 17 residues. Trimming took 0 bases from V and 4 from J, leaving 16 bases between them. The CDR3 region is CSARDLAGESYNSPLHF. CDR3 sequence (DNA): TGCAGTGCTAGAGACTTAGCAGGGGAATCTTATAATTCACCCCTCCACTTT.

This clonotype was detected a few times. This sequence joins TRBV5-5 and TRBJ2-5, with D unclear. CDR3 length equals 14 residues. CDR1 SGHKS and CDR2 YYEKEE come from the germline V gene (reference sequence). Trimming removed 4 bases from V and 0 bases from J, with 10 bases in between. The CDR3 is CASSLERYQETQYF. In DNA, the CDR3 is TGTGCCAGCAGCCTCGAAAGGTACCAAGAGACCCAGTACTTC.

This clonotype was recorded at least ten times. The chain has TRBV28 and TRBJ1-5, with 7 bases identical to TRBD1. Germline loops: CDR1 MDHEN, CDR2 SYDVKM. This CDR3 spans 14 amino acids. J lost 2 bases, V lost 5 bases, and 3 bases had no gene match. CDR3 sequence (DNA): TGTGCCAGCAGTATCGGACAGGGCAATCAGCCCCAGCATTTT. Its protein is CASSIGQGNQPQHF. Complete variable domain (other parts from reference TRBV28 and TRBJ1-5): DVKVTQSSRYLVKRTGEKVFLECVQDMDHENMFWYRQDPGLGLRLIYFSYDVKMKEKGDIPEGYSVSREKKERFSLILESASTNQTSMYLCASSIGQGNQPQHFGDGTRLSIL.

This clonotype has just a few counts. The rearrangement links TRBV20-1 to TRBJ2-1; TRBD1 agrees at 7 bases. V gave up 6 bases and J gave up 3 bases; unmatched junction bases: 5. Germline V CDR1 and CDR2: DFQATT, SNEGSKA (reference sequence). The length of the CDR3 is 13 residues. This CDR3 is CSARGTNYNEQFF. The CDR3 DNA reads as TGCAGTGCCAGGGGGACAAACTACAATGAGCAGTTCTTC.

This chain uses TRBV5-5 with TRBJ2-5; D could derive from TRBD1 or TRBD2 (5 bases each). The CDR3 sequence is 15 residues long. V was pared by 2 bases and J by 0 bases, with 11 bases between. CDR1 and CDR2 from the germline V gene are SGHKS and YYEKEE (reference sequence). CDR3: CASSLAGTYQETQYF. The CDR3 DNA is TGTGCCAGCAGCTTAGCCGGGACGTACCAAGAGACCCAGTACTTC.

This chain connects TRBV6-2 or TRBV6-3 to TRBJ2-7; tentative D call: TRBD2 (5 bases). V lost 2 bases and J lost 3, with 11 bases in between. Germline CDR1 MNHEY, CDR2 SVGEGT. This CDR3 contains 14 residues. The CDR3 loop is CASSYDRGVYEQYF. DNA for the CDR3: TGTGCCAGCAGTTACGACCGGGGAGTCTACGAGCAGTACTTC.

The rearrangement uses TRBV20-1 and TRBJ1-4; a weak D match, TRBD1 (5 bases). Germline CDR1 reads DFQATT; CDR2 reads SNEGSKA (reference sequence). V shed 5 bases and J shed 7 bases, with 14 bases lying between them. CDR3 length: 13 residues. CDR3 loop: CSALWGGTEKLFF. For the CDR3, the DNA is TGCAGTGCTCTCTGGGGGGGAACTGAAAAACTGTTTTTT.

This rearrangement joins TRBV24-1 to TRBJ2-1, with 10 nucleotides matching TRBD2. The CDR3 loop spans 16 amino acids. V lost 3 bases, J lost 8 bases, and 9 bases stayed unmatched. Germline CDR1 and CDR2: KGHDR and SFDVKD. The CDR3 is CATSDPQSGRGYEQFF. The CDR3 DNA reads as TGTGCCACCAGTGATCCGCAGAGCGGGAGGGGGTATGAGCAGTTCTTC.

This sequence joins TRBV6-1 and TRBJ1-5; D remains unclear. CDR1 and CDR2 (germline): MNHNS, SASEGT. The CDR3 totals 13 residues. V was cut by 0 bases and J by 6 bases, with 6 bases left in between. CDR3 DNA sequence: TGTGCCAGCAGTGAAGCGGAGGGTCAGCCCCAGCATTTT. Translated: CASSEAEGQPQHF.